One sample yielded the 18 T cell receptor beta chains listed below, sequenced in a study of T cell clones after liver transplantation. Data came from immunoSEQ multiplex PCR; TCRdb stores just in-frame clones and leaves some out. This sample carries about 70,000 clones, 80% of them seen once, and the ten largest clones take about 0.79%. The sequenced sample was CD4+ T cells from blood, obtained 12 months after liver transplant. Receptors originate from a human patient who received a liver transplant. A share of the T cells may be of graft donor origin.

The V call is TRBV5-1, the J call TRBJ2-7, with 7 nucleotides matching TRBD1. V trimming: 4 bases; J trimming: 4 bases; junction bases outside the gene matches: 8. CDR1 and CDR2 (germline): SGHRS, YFSETQ. The CDR3 extends over 14 amino acids. The CDR3 DNA sequence: TGCGCCAGCAGCCCAACGGGACAGAAATACGAGCAGTACTTC. It translates to CASSPTGQKYEQYF.

This chain uses TRBV28 with TRBJ2-1; TRBD2 matches 7 bases. This CDR3 is built from 14 residues. After removal of 4 bases from V and 5 bases from J, the junction contained 5 bases not matched to a gene. CDR1 and CDR2 from the germline V gene are MDHEN and SYDVKM. The CDR3: CASSSGTNHNEQFF. The CDR3 nucleotides are TGTGCCAGCAGTTCCGGGACTAATCACAATGAGCAGTTCTTC. The variable domain in full, with the rest retrieved from reference TRBV28 and TRBJ2-1, is DVKVTQSSRYLVKRTGEKVFLECVQDMDHENMFWYRQDPGLGLRLIYFSYDVKMKEKGDIPEGYSVSREKKERFSLILESASTNQTSMYLCASSSGTNHNEQFFGPGTRLTVL.

This sequence joins TRBV5-1 and TRBJ2-7; tentative D call: TRBD1 (6 bases). This CDR3 is 14 amino acids long. The germline CDR1 and CDR2 sequences are SGHRS and YFSETQ. The V end lost 3 bases, the J end lost 7 bases, and 17 bases lay between the germline ends. This chain's CDR3 is CASSSTGTPVEQYF. For the CDR3, the DNA is TGCGCCAGCAGCTCTACCGGGACACCGGTTGAGCAGTACTTC.

This clone occurred a few times. The chain links TRBV19 to TRBJ1-5, with D tentatively TRBD1 (6 bases). The CDR3 loop spans 13 amino acids. V lost 4 bases, J lost 3 bases, and 7 bases lay in between. CDR1 is LNHDA, CDR2 SQIVND, per germline (reference sequence). The CDR3 nucleotides are TGTGCCAGTAGTAACAGGGACAATCAGCCCCAGCATTTT. This codes for CASSNRDNQPQHF.

Written as DNA, the CDR3 is TGTGCCAGCAGTCCCTGGGACAGAAAAACAGATACGCAGTATTTT. This sequence encodes CASSPWDRKTDTQYF. The chain recombines TRBV6-5 with TRBJ2-3, with TRBD1 matching over 7 bases. The germline gives CDR1 MNHEY, CDR2 SVGAGI. This CDR3 contains 15 residues. Germline trimming cut 5 bases from V and 3 bases from J; bases unmatched to any gene: 8.

This clone has only a few counts. V is TRBV10-3 and J is TRBJ2-7; D perhaps matches TRBD2 (6 bases). Per the germline V gene, CDR1 is ENHRY and CDR2 is SYGVKD. This CDR3 is 15 amino acids long. V was shortened by 4 bases and J by 5 bases, with 18 bases between the two germline ends. The CDR3 protein is CAISGVTSFGHEQYF. The DNA of the CDR3 is TGTGCCATCAGTGGAGTAACTAGCTTTGGTCACGAGCAGTACTTC.

The rearrangement joins TRBV28 to TRBJ1-4; D is ambiguous. Trimming removed 6 bases at V and 4 bases at J, with 18 bases between. CDR3 length equals 16 residues. Germline V gene lookup returns CDR1 MDHEN and CDR2 SYDVKM. The CDR3 protein is CASSPDDGTFNEKLFF. The DNA of the CDR3 is TGTGCCAGCAGCCCCGACGACGGAACCTTTAATGAAAAACTGTTTTTT.

This clone was found once. The V gene is TRBV5-1, the J gene TRBJ2-1, with 7 bases aligning to TRBD2. The CDR3 is 15 amino acids. Germline V gene data show CDR1 as SGHRS and CDR2 as YFSETQ. Trimming cost V 0 bases and J 4 bases; bases outside gene matches: 4. CDR3 nucleotides: TGCGCCAGCAGCTTGGGCGGGAGAGGGTACAATGAGCAGTTCTTC. It specifies CASSLGGRGYNEQFF.

The chain is built from TRBV5-1 and TRBJ1-1, with 8 bases aligning to TRBD1. The CDR3 totals 16 residues. Germline V CDR1 and CDR2: SGHRS, YFSETQ. The ends lost 3 bases at V and 3 bases at J; junction bases unmatched: 10. The CDR3 loop is CASSSGGGTGYTEAFF. The CDR3 DNA sequence: TGCGCCAGCAGCTCAGGGGGCGGGACAGGATACACTGAAGCTTTCTTT. Filled out from reference TRBV5-1 and TRBJ1-1, the complete variable domain reads KAGVTQTPRYLIKTRGQQVTLSCSPISGHRSVSWYQQTPGQGLQFLFEYFSETQRNKGNFPGRFSGRQFSNSRSEMNVSTLELGDSALYLCASSSGGGTGYTEAFFGQGTRLTVV.

The V gene is TRBV5-4, the J gene TRBJ2-1; the D is unclear. Germline CDR1 reads SGHNT; CDR2 reads YYREEE (reference sequence). CDR3 length: 14 amino acids. Trimming took off 0 bases at V and 3 bases at J, with 7 bases between the two ends. In nucleotides, the CDR3 is TGTGCCAGCAGCTTGGTATCTGTCTACAATGAGCAGTTCTTC. Translation: CASSLVSVYNEQFF.

This clone has just one count. The V and J genes are TRBV6-7 and TRBJ2-7; possibly TRBD2 for D (5 bases). TRBV6-7 carries the ORF label, with uncertain function. Trimming removed 6 bases from V and 0 bases from J, with 18 bases in between. The CDR3 sequence is 16 residues long. The CDR3 DNA reads TGTGCCAGCAGCCGCCTCACTGGGAGTTGCTCCTACGAGCAGTACTTC. It encodes CASSRLTGSCSYEQYF.

This chain joins TRBV27 and TRBJ2-7, with D maybe TRBD1 (5 bases). In germline, CDR1 is MNHEY, CDR2 SMNVEV (reference sequence). The CDR3 contains 13 residues. The V gene lost 2 bases and the J gene lost 3 bases, with 8 bases spanning the gap. The CDR3: CASSLRQGYEQYF. The CDR3 DNA reads as TGTGCCAGCAGTTTACGGCAGGGCTACGAGCAGTACTTC.

The chain uses TRBV7-2 and TRBJ2-6; D ambiguous. Trimming shortened V by 3 bases and J by 2 bases, and 11 bases separated the two germline ends. Germline CDR1 is SGHTA and CDR2 is FQGNSA. CDR3 length equals 16 residues. The CDR3 coding sequence is TGTGCCAGCAGCTTCCGGGCCTCCCCTGGGGCCAACGTCCTGACTTTC. Protein product: CASSFRASPGANVLTF.

The chain couples TRBV11-2 to TRBJ2-2; no reliable D call. There are 14 residues in the CDR3. From germline, CDR1 is SGHAT and CDR2 FQNNGV. V was cut by 5 bases and J by 3 bases, with 10 bases left in between. The CDR3 sequence: CASSQRAYTGELFF. In DNA, the CDR3 is TGTGCCAGCAGCCAACGGGCCTACACCGGGGAGCTGTTTTTT.

This sequence joins TRBV6-5 and TRBJ2-7; 7 nucleotides match TRBD1. The CDR3 sequence is 13 residues long. V dropped 11 bases and J dropped 2; count of bases not matched to a gene: 9. Germline lookup yields CDR1 MNHEY and CDR2 SVGAGI. Written as DNA, the CDR3 is TGTGCCTCGGCCTTACAGGGGACCTACGAGCAGTACTTC. Protein: CASALQGTYEQYF.

This clone was seen a single time. The rearrangement links TRBV7-9 to TRBJ2-5; 9 bases are a match to TRBD2. Per the germline V gene, CDR1 is SEHNR and CDR2 is FQNEAQ (reference sequence). V gave up 5 bases and J gave up 3 bases; unmatched junction bases: 7. The CDR3 has 15 amino acids. CDR3: CASSLEGGREETQYF. CDR3 bases: TGTGCCAGCAGCCTAGAAGGCGGGAGGGAAGAGACCCAGTACTTC.

The J gene is TRBJ2-7, the V gene TRBV28, with TRBD2 identical over 8 bases. Losses at the gene ends were 4 bases for V and 0 bases for J; bases not matched to a gene: 8. Per the germline V gene, CDR1 is MDHEN and CDR2 is SYDVKM. The CDR3 has 16 amino acids. The CDR3 DNA reads as TGTGCCAGCAGTTCGATGACTAGCGCAAACTCCTACGAGCAGTACTTC. Translation: CASSSMTSANSYEQYF.

This clone came up a few times. The chain couples TRBV2 to TRBJ2-2, with TRBD2 matching over 11 bases. V dropped 6 bases and J dropped 8; count of bases not matched to a gene: 8. Germline V lookup: CDR1 SNHLY, CDR2 FYNNEI. This CDR3 has 15 residues. In DNA, the CDR3 is TGTGCCAGCAGAAGACTAGCGGGATCTGTGGGGGAGCTGTTTTTT. It yields the protein CASRRLAGSVGELFF.